This T cell receptor beta chain was sequenced in a study of T cell repertoires in cytomegalovirus infection. Overall study context: Shared public TCR beta signatures pointed to both CMV infection and a matching HLA type.

V lost 3 bases to trimming and J lost 3 bases, with 6 bases between them. The CDR3 totals 12 residues. The table lists this clonotype with many counts. Its specificity is not known. TCRdb redid the calling of the reads with MiXCR, one entry per CDR3 protein. This sample has over 450,000 distinct CDR3 sequences; over 9% occur once, and the top ten carry roughly a tenth. General study findings and limits: Dominating the ex vivo response were HLA-C-restricted CMV-specific TCR beta clonotypes.

The clonotype comes from a human donor in good health (CMV status not recorded). Some clones in this sample may be carry-over from other donors' samples. The chain recombines TRBV12-3 or TRBV12-4 with TRBJ2-7, with D unclear. Input material: PBMCs. The CDR3 sequence is CASSFKVYEQYF. The CDR3 nucleotides are TGTGCCAGCAGTTTTAAGGTCTACGAGCAGTACTTC.